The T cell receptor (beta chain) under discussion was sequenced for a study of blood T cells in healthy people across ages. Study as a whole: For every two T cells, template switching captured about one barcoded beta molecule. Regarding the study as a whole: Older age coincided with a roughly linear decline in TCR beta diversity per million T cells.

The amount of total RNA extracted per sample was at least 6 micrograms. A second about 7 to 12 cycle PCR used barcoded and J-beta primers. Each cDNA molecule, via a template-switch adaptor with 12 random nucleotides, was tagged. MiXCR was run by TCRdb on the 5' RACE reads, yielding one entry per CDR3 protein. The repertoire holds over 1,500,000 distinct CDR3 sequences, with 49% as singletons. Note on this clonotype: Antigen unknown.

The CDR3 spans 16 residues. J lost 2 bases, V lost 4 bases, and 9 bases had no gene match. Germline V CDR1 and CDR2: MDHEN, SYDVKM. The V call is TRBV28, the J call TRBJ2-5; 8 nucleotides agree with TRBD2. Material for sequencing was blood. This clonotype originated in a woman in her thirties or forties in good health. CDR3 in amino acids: CASSSRGGPIQETQYF. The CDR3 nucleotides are TGTGCCAGCAGTTCCCGCGGGGGGCCTATACAAGAGACCCAGTACTTC.